This T cell receptor (beta chain) was found in a study of CD8 T cells in Susac syndrome (dated by TCRdb to about 2019). Some background on the complete study: The study used repertoire sequencing to test whether antigen drove CD8+ T cell activation and differentiation in Susac syndrome. On the study overall, not on this receptor specifically: The number of individuals in the TCR sequencing and HLA analysis was recognized as being relatively small.

RNA was extracted with the RNeasy kit and roughly 0.45 to 1 ug was reverse transcribed using random hexamers. TCR beta CDR3 regions were amplified with the immunoSEQ multiplex PCR assay covering 54 Vbeta and 13 Jbeta segments. PCR amplification bias was corrected using a synthetic template baseline for primer optimization and computational correction. Per the original workflow: Reads were annotated to V, D and J genes per IMGT and analyzed with immunoSEQ Analyzer, keeping only productive sequences. Clonality was computed as one minus Shannon entropy normalized by log2 of the number of productive unique sequences. For each patient and control, public and private clones were evaluated within the 100 most prevalent clones. Susac-specific clones were defined as absent from healthy and MS cohorts, roughly 1,100 published viral clones and other ImmuneACCESS disease sequences. Using fastp trimming at Q25 and MiXCR clonotype assembly, TCRdb reanalyzed the public sequencing data and kept in-frame beta chains. One record per CDR3 amino acid sequence lists the most common genes and DNA. It is TCRdb's table, rather than the study itself, that gives the V and J calls and clone size. The sample data list about 140,000 distinct CDR3 sequences, and about 95% of these were observed just once. 0.095% to 0.14% of the sample is held by the ten biggest clonotypes.

High-throughput TCR beta sequencing profiled peripheral blood CD8+ and CD4+ T cells from healthy donors, Susac syndrome patients and multiple sclerosis patients. Treatment-naive patients with stable or active relapsing-remitting disease fulfilling revised McDonald criteria were used as multiple sclerosis controls. CD8+ TEMRA cells were enriched by FACS, while bulk CD8+ and CD4+ T cells were purified by magnetic negative isolation. Blood was drawn into EDTA tubes, processed within 24 hours, and PBMCs were isolated by density gradient centrifugation. PBMCs destined for TCR sequencing were cryopreserved in liquid nitrogen and later thawed in a 37 °C water bath. The sorted or isolated CD4+, CD8+ and CD8+ TEMRA cells reached a purity of at least 90%. V and J are truncated by 6 bases and 8 bases respectively, leaving an intervening sequence of 16 bases. Its CDR3 holds 12 amino acids, cysteine through phenylalanine. This entry keeps only the CDR3 DNA: 36 bases, framed from base 1. Sequences SQVTM (CDR1) and ANQGSEA (CDR2) are obtained from the germline V gene.

On this clonotype itself: What this receptor recognizes is not known. Per-base quality was not reported, and no clone a single base away is much larger than it.

Sequencing was performed on CD4+ T cells from PBMCs. The receptor chain draws on TRBV29-1 and TRBJ1-1; a tentative D call is TRBD1 (5 bases match). The sequence came from a human donor with multiple sclerosis. The CDR3 corresponds to CSVKGTVMEAFF. The DNA reads TGCAGCGTGAAAGGGACGGTTATGGAAGCTTTCTTT. With the rest looked up from the reference TRBV29-1 and TRBJ1-1 genes rather than sequenced, the full variable domain is SAVISQKPSRDICQRGTSLTIQCQVDSQVTMMFWYRQQPGQSLTLIATANQGSEATYESGFVIDKFPISRPNLTFSTLTVSNMSPEDSSIYLCSVKGTVMEAFFGQGTRLTVV.